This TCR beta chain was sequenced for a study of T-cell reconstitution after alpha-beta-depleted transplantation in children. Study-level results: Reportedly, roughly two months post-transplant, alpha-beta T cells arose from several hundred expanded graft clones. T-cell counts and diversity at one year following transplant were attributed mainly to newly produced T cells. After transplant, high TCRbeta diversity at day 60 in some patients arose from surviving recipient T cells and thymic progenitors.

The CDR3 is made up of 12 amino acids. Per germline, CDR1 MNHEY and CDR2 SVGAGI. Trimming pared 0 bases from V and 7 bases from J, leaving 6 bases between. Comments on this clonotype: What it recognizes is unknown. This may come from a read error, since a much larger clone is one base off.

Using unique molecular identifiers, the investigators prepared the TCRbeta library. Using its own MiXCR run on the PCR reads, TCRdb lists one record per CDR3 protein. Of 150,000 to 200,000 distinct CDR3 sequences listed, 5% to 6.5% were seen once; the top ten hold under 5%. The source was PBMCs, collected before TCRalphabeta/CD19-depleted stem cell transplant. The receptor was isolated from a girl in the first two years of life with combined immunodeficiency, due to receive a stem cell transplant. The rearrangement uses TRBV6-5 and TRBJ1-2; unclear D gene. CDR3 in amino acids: CASSYSYRGYTF. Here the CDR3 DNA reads TGTGCCAGCAGTTACTCCTATCGTGGCTACACCTTC.